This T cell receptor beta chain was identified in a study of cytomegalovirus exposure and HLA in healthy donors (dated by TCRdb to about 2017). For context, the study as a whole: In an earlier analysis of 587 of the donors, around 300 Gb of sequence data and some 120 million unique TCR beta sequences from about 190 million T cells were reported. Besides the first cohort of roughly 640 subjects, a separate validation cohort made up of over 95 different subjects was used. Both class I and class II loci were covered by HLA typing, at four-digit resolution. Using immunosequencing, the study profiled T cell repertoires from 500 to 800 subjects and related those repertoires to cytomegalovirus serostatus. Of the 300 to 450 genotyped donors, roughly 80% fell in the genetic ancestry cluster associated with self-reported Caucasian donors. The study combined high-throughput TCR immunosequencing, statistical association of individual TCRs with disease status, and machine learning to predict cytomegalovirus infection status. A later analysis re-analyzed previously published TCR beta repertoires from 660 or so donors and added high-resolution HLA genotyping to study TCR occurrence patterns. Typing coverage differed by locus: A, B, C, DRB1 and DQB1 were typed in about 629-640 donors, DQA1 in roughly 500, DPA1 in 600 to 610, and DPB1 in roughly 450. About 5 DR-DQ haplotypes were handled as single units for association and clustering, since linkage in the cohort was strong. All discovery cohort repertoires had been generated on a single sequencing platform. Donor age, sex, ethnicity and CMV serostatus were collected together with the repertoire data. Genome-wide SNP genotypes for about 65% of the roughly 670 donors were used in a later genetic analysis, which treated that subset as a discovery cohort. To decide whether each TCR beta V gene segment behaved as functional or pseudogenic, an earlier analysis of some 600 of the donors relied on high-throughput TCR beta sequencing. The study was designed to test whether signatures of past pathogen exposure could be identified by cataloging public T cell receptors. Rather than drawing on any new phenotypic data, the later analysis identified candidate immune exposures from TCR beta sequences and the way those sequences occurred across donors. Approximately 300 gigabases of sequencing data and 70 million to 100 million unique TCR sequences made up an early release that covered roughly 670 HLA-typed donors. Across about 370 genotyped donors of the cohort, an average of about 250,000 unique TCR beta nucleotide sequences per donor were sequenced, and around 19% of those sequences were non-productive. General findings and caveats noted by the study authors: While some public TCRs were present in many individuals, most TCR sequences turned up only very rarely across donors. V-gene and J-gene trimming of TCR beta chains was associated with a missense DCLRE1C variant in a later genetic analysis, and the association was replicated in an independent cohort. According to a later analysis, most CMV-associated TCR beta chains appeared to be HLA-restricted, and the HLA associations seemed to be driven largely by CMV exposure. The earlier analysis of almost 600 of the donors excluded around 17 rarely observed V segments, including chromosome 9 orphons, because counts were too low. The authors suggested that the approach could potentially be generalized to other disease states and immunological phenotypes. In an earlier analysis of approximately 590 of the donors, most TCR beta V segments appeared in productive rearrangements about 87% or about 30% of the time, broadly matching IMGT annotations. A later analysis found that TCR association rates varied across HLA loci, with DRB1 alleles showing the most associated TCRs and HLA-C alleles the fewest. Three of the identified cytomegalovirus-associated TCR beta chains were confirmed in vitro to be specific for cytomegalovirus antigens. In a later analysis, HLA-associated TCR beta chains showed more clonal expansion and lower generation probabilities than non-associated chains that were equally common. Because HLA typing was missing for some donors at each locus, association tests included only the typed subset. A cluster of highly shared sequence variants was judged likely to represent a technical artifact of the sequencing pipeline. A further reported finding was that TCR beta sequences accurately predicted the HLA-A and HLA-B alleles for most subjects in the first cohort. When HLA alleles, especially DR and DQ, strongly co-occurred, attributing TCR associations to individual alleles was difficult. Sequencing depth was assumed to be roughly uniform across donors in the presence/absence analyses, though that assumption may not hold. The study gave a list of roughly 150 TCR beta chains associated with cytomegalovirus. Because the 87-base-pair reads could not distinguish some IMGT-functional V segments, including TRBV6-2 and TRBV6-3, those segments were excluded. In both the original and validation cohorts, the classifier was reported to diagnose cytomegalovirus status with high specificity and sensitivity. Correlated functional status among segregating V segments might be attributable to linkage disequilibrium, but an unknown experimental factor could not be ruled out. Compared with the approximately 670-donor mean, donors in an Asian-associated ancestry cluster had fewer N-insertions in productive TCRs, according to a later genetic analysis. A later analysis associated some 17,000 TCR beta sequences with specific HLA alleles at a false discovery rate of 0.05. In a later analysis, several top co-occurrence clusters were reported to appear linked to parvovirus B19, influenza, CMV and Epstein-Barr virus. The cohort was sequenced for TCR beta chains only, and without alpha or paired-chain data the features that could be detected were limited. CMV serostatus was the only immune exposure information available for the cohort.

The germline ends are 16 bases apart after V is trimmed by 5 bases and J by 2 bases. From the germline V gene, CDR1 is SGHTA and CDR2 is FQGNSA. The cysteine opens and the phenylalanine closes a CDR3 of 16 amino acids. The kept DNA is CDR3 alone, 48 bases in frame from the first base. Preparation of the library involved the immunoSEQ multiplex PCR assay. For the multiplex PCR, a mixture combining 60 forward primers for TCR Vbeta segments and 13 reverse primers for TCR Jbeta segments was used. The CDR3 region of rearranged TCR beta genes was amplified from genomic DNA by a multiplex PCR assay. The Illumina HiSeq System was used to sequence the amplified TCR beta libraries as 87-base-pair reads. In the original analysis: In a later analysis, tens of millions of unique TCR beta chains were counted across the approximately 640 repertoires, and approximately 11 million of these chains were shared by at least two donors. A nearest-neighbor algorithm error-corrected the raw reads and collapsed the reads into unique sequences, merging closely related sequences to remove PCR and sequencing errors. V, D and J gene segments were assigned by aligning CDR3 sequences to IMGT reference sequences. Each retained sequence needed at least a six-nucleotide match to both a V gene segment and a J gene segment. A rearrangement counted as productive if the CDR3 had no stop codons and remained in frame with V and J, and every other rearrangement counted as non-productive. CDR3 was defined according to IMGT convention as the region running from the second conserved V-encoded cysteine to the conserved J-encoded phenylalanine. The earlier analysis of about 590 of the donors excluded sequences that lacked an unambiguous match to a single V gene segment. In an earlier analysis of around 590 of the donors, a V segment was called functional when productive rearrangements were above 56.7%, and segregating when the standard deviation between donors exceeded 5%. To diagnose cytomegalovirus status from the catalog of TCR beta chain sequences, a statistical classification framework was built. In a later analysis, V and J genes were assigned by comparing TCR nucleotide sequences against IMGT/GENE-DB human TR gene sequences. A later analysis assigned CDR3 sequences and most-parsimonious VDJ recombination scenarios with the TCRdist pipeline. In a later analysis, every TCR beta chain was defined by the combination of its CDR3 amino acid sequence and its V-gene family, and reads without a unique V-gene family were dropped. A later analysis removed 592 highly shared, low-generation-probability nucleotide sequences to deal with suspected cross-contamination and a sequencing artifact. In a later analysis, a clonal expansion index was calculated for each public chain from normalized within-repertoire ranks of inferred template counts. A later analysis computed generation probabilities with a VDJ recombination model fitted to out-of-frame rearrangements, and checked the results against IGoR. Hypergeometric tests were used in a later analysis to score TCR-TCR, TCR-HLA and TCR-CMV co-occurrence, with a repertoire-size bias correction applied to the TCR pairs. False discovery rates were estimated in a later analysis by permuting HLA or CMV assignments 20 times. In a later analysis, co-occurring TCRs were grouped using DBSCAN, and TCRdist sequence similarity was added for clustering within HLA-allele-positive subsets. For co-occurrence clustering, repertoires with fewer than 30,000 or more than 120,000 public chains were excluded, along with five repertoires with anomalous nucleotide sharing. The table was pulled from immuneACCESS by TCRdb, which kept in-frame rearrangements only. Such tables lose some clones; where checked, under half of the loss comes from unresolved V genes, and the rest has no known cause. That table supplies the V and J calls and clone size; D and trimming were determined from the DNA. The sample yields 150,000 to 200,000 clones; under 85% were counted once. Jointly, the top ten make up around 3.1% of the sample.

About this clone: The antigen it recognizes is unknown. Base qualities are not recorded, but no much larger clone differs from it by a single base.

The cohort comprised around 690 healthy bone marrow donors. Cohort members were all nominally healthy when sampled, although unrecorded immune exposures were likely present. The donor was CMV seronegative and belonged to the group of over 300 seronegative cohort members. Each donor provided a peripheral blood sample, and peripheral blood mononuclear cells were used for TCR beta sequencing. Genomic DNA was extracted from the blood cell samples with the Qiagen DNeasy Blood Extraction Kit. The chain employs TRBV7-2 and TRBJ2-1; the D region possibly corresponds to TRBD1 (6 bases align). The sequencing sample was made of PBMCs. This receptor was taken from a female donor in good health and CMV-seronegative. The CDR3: CASSPPGQYPYNEQFF. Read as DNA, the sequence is TGTGCCAGCAGCCCTCCTGGACAGTACCCCTACAATGAGCAGTTCTTC.